There are a few counts of the clone carrying this T cell receptor beta chain. No antigen is known for it. TCRdb itself ran the 5' RACE reads through MiXCR, one entry per CDR3 protein. The sample lists approximately 20,000 distinct CDR3 sequences, about 4% occurring once. After removal of 3 bases from V and 4 bases from J, the junction contained 4 bases not matched to a gene. The CDR3 is 15 amino acids. Germline V gene lookup returns CDR1 KGHSH and CDR2 LQKENI. The entry originates in a study of early T cells in non-severe SARS-CoV-2 infection. Study-wide context: The chains were unpaired, and the sequenced material was bulk RNA from unsorted whole blood.

Findings and limits, study-wide: VDJdb-based annotation leaned toward anti-spike CD8 responses and missed private and CD4 specificities.

The chain uses TRBV18 and TRBJ1-5, with 9 bases identical to TRBD1. The source material was whole blood. The clonotype originates from an adult who was a healthcare worker with PCR-confirmed SARS-CoV-2 infection or an uninfected control (not recorded which). In nucleotides, the CDR3 is TGTGCCAGCTCACCCCCGGGACAGGGAAATCAGCCCCAGCATTTT. Protein sequence: CASSPPGQGNQPQHF.